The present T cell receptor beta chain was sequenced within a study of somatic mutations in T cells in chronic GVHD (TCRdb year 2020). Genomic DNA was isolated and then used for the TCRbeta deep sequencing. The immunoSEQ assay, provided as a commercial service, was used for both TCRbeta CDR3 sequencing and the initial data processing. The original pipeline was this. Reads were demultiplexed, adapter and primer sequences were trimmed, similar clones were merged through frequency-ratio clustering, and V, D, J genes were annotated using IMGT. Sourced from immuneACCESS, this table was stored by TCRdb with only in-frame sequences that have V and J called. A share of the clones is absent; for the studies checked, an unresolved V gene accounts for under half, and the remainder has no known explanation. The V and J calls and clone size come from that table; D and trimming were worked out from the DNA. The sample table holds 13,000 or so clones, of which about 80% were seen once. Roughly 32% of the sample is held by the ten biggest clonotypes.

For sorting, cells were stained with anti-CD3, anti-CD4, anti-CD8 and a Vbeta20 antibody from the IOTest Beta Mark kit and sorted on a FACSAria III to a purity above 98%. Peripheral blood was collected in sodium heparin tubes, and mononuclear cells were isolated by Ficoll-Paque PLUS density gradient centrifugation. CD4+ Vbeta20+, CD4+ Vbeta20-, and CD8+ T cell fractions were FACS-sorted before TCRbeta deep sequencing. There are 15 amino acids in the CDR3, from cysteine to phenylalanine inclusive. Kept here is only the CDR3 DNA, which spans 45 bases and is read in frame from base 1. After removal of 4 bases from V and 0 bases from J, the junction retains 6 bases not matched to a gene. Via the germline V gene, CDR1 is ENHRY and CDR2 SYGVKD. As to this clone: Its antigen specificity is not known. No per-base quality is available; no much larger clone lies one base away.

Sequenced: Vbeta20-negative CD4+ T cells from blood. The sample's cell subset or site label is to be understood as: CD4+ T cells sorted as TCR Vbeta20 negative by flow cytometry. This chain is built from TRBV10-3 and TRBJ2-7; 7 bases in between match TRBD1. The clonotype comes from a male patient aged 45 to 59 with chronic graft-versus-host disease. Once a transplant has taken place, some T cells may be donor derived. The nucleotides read TGTGCCATCAGTGGGGCAGGGGGAGTCTCCTACGAGCAGTACTTC. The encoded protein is CAISGAGGVSYEQYF.